Following are 3 T cell receptor beta chains from one sample sequenced in a study of cytomegalovirus exposure and HLA in healthy donors. The PCR employed 60 Vbeta primers together with 13 Jbeta primers. Some clones are missing from TCRdb's copy, which holds only in-frame ones; the method was immunoSEQ multiplex PCR. The specimen's table records just over 80,000 clones. Sequenced: PBMCs. The receptors originated from a woman aged 30 to 39 in good health and CMV-seronegative.

The chain joins TRBV19 to TRBJ1-1; D unclear. Trimming took off 11 bases at V and 4 bases at J, with 17 bases between the two ends. Looked up from germline, CDR1 is LNHDA and CDR2 is SQIVND (reference sequence). The CDR3 is 13 amino acids. CDR3 DNA sequence: TGTGCCTCCCGAGCGGCTTGGGGCACTGAAGCTTTCTTT. Its protein product is CASRAAWGTEAFF.

The V gene is TRBV18, the J gene TRBJ2-3; D gene unclear. Germline-derived CDR1 and CDR2 are KGHSH and LQKENI. V lost 0 bases, J lost 4 bases, and 8 bases lay in between. The CDR3 is made up of 14 amino acids. The CDR3 DNA sequence: TGTGCCAGCTCACCACCGACAATGCCAGATACGCAGTATTTT. As protein: CASSPPTMPDTQYF.

Here the CDR3 DNA reads TGTGCCATCAGTGAGTCAAGGCAGGATCGAAACACCATATATTTT. It yields the protein CAISESRQDRNTIYF. The rearrangement uses TRBV10-3 and TRBJ1-3; the D is unclear. This CDR3 region has 15 residues. Trimming shortened V by 0 bases and J by 5 bases, and 11 bases separated the two germline ends. The germline gives CDR1 ENHRY, CDR2 SYGVKD.